The 29 T cell receptor beta chains below come from one sample, sequenced in a study of response to subunit inactivated influenza vaccine listed by TCRdb under 2018. The library was built by means of RT-PCR. Sequenced on an Illumina HiSeq 2500. TCRdb reprocessed the public reads (quality trimming at Q25 with fastp, clone calling with MiXCR) and kept in-frame beta chains. Each CDR3 protein gets just one entry, which takes the most common genes and DNA from the rows behind it. This sample comprises roughly 630,000 distinct CDR3 sequences, 14% of them detected only once. Clones ranked in the top ten supply approximately 7.6% of the sample. The material sequenced was PBMCs from blood, taken less than 15 days before vaccination. The origin of the receptors is a man aged 50-59 years who received an inactivated influenza vaccine. Donor details come from another sample of the same person, matched by shared clones.

The chain combines TRBV3-1 with TRBJ1-2; D remains ambiguous. V lost 1 base and J 5 bases, leaving 17 bases between the germline ends. Germline CDR1 and CDR2: LGHDT and YNNKEL (reference sequence). The CDR3 consists of 16 residues. CDR3 amino acids: CASSQVFTEIIYGYTF. The CDR3 DNA reads TGTGCCAGCAGCCAAGTATTTACGGAGATAATTTATGGCTACACCTTC.

This rearrangement joins TRBV20-1 to TRBJ2-5; D is unclear. Germline V gene sequence: CDR1 DFQATT, CDR2 SNEGSKA (reference sequence). This CDR3 has 11 residues. V dropped 3 bases and J dropped 5 bases, with 7 bases sitting between them. CDR3 nucleotides: TGCAGTGCTAGTCATGGGGAGACCCAGTACTTC. As protein: CSASHGETQYF.

The V gene is TRBV24-1, the J gene TRBJ2-1; D may match TRBD1 or TRBD2 (6 bases each). V lost 5 bases and J lost 0, with 16 bases in between. CDR3 length: 17 residues. The germline V gene encodes CDR1 KGHDR and CDR2 SFDVKD. The CDR3 reads CATSGLGGRSSYNEQFF. For the CDR3, the DNA is TGTGCCACCAGTGGACTAGGGGGTAGGAGCTCCTACAATGAGCAGTTCTTC.

The chain combines TRBV20-1 with TRBJ1-5; D call uncertain. There are 14 residues in the CDR3. Trimming removed 1 base from V and 2 bases from J, with 9 bases in between. CDR1 and CDR2 (germline): DFQATT, SNEGSKA (reference sequence). The CDR3: CSARGGVGNQPQHF. The CDR3 bases are TGCAGTGCTAGAGGAGGCGTCGGCAATCAGCCCCAGCATTTT.

This clonotype was detected only a few times. V and J are TRBV29-1 and TRBJ2-1, with D uncertain. The V gene lost 4 bases and the J gene lost 6 bases, with 10 bases spanning the gap. CDR3 length: 12 residues. CDR1 is SQVTM and CDR2 is ANQGSEA in the germline V gene. DNA of the CDR3: TGCAGCGTTGTTTTAGCATCCAATGAGCAGTTCTTC. It encodes CSVVLASNEQFF.

This clonotype showed up many times. The rearrangement links TRBV5-1 to TRBJ2-1; 9 bases are shared with TRBD2. Per the germline V gene, CDR1 is SGHRS and CDR2 is YFSETQ. The CDR3 has 16 residues. Trimming at V came to 2 bases and at J to 4 bases, leaving 7 bases not matched to a gene. The CDR3 DNA is TGCGCCAGCAGCTTCAGAGCGGGGGGAAATTACAATGAGCAGTTCTTC. Encoded protein: CASSFRAGGNYNEQFF. The full variable domain, in which reference TRBV5-1 and TRBJ2-1 provide the parts outside the CDR3, is KAGVTQTPRYLIKTRGQQVTLSCSPISGHRSVSWYQQTPGQGLQFLFEYFSETQRNKGNFPGRFSGRQFSNSRSEMNVSTLELGDSALYLCASSFRAGGNYNEQFFGPGTRLTVL.

The sample holds a few counts of this clonotype. The CDR3 here is CASSPQPRAYTGELFF. CDR3 nucleotides: TGTGCCAGCAGTCCCCAACCCAGGGCATACACCGGGGAGCTGTTTTTT. The chain employs TRBV7-9 and TRBJ2-2, with D perhaps matching TRBD1 (5 bases). CDR1 is SEHNR, CDR2 FQNEAQ, per germline (reference sequence). The V end lost 6 bases, the J end lost 3 bases, and 17 bases lay between the germline ends. The CDR3 loop spans 16 amino acids.

The chain couples TRBV27 to TRBJ2-2, with a tentative D call TRBD1 (6 bases). The ends were cut back, 3 bases at V and 1 base at J, with 9 bases in the middle. Germline-derived CDR1 and CDR2 are MNHEY and SMNVEV (reference sequence). CDR3 size: 15 residues. The CDR3 DNA reads TGTGCCAGCAGTTTGACACAGGGGAACACCGGGGAGCTGTTTTTT. Translated, it gives CASSLTQGNTGELFF.

This clonotype occurred many times. The chain carries TRBV18 and TRBJ2-1; the match to TRBD1 covers 7 bases. J lost 6 bases, V lost 3 bases, and 8 bases had no gene match. The CDR3 is 15 residues long. Germline lookup yields CDR1 KGHSH and CDR2 LQKENI. CDR3 nucleotides: TGTGCCAGCTCACCGGGAGACAGGGATGTCAATGAGCAGTTCTTC. It specifies CASSPGDRDVNEQFF.

This clonotype was counted a single time. The rearrangement links TRBV20-1 to TRBJ1-4; 7 nucleotides align to TRBD1. V shed 0 bases, J shed 0 bases, and the junction held 7 bases outside the gene matches. The CDR3 length is 17 residues. Germline lookup yields CDR1 DFQATT and CDR2 SNEGSKA (reference sequence). The CDR3 coding sequence is TGCAGTGCTAGAGATCTCCTACAGGGGCCAACTAATGAAAAACTGTTTTTT. Translating it yields CSARDLLQGPTNEKLFF.

This chain joins TRBV28 and TRBJ2-5, with 7 bases matching TRBD2. The ends lost 5 bases at V and 1 base at J; junction bases unmatched: 4. Looked up from germline, CDR1 is MDHEN and CDR2 is SYDVKM. The CDR3 spans 14 residues. CDR3 amino acids: CASSDGGTQETQYF. For the CDR3, the DNA is TGTGCCAGCAGTGACGGGGGGACCCAAGAGACCCAGTACTTC.

This clonotype was observed a single time. This chain joins TRBV4-1 and TRBJ2-2; 7 nucleotides align to TRBD2. This CDR3 is 17 amino acids long. The junction had 13 bases not matched to a gene; V was cut back by 3 bases and J by 6 bases. In germline, CDR1 is MGHRA, CDR2 YSYEKL. The CDR3 protein is CASSHPGGGSSAGELFF. The CDR3 region has the DNA TGCGCCAGCAGCCACCCTGGGGGAGGGAGTTCGGCCGGGGAGCTGTTTTTT.

This clonotype was observed a few times. The chain links TRBV18 to TRBJ1-2; D ambiguous. This CDR3 contains 15 residues. V lost 6 bases and J 2 bases, leaving 16 bases between the germline ends. Germline V gene lookup returns CDR1 KGHSH and CDR2 LQKENI. The DNA of the CDR3 is TGTGCCAGCTCCCCAGTAGGACTAGGAAACTATGGCTACACCTTC. Its protein is CASSPVGLGNYGYTF.

This clonotype was seen repeatedly, ten times or more. The rearrangement links TRBV6-2 or TRBV6-3 to TRBJ2-4; D might be TRBD1 (7 bases). This CDR3 is built from 13 residues. Germline loops: CDR1 MNHEY, CDR2 SVGEGT. Trimming shortened V by 7 bases and J by 6 bases, and 13 bases separated the two germline ends. The CDR3 bases are TGTGCCAGCACCGACCAGGGGGGAAACATTCAGTACTTC. Protein product: CASTDQGGNIQYF.

In the case of this clonotype: One junction end does not reproduce the germline sequence, and a read error may be involved. The rearrangement uses TRBV7-9 and TRBJ2-5; either TRBD1 or TRBD2 may fit D (6 bases each). The CDR3 totals 16 residues. CDR1 is SEHNR and CDR2 is FQNEAQ in the germline V gene (reference sequence). In DNA, the CDR3 is TGTGCCAGCAACTTAACGTCGGGGGCTGGCGGAGAGACCCAGTACTTC. Its protein is CASNLTSGAGGETQYF.

This chain links TRBV15 with TRBJ2-7, with D perhaps assigned TRBD1 or TRBD2 (6 bases each). Trimming took 0 bases from V and 9 from J, leaving 15 bases between them. In germline, CDR1 is LNHNV, CDR2 YYDKDF (reference sequence). The CDR3 contains 14 residues. The CDR3 coding sequence is TGTGCCACCAGCAGAGATCGGTTGGGGGGCGGGCAGTACTTC. Its translation is CATSRDRLGGGQYF.

The table lists this clonotype with many counts. This sequence joins TRBV7-9 and TRBJ2-1; tentatively, D is TRBD1 (6 bases). The V end was cut by 2 bases, the J end by 0 bases, with 14 bases between. The length of the CDR3 is 17 residues. Germline loops: CDR1 SEHNR, CDR2 FQNEAQ (reference sequence). CDR3: CASSLPGHISSYNEQFF. CDR3 bases: TGTGCCAGCAGCTTACCGGGACACATAAGCTCCTACAATGAGCAGTTCTTC.

J is TRBJ2-7 and V is TRBV28, with TRBD2 matching over 12 bases. This CDR3 spans 18 amino acids. After removal of 7 bases from V and 4 bases from J, the junction contained 17 bases not matched to a gene. CDR1 and CDR2 from the germline V gene are MDHEN and SYDVKM. CDR3 sequence: CASTSPGLAGTFWYEQYF. The CDR3 DNA sequence: TGTGCCAGCACCTCGCCGGGACTAGCGGGTACCTTTTGGTACGAGCAGTACTTC.

CDR3 region: CASSQESYPGKGGELFF. DNA of the CDR3: TGCGCCAGCAGCCAAGAATCTTATCCGGGAAAGGGCGGGGAGCTGTTTTTT. This chain links TRBV4-3 with TRBJ2-2; tentative D call: TRBD2 (5 bases). Germline V gene lookup returns CDR1 LGHNA and CDR2 YSLEER. The CDR3 is made up of 17 amino acids. Trimming took off 0 bases at V and 7 bases at J, with 18 bases between the two ends.

This rearrangement joins TRBV4-3 to TRBJ2-3; the match to TRBD1 covers 8 bases. The CDR3 length is 15 residues. V lost 0 bases and J lost 6; bases outside the gene matches: 5. Germline values: CDR1 LGHNA, CDR2 YSLEER. CDR3 sequence reads: CASSQEGTGGDTQYF. The CDR3 nucleotides read TGCGCCAGCAGCCAAGAAGGGACAGGAGGGGATACGCAGTATTTT.

Turning to this clonotype: A much larger clone sits a single nucleotide away, making a read error possible. The rearrangement uses TRBV24-1 and TRBJ2-2, with TRBD1 matching 9 bases. Looked up from germline, CDR1 is KGHDR and CDR2 is SFDVKD. The CDR3 is made up of 14 amino acids. The CDR3 loop is CATGTGSRTGELVF. For the CDR3, the DNA is TGTGCCACAGGGACAGGGTCGAGAACCGGGGAGCTGGTTTTT.

This clonotype was recorded at least ten times. The V gene is TRBV10-3, the J gene TRBJ1-2; no firm D call. Trimming took 0 bases from V and 1 from J, leaving 6 bases between them. The CDR3 totals 14 residues. Germline V CDR1 and CDR2: ENHRY, SYGVKD. CDR3: CAISESAVNYGYTF. As DNA, the CDR3 is TGTGCCATCAGTGAGTCTGCTGTTAACTATGGCTACACCTTC.

The chain joins TRBV29-1 to TRBJ2-5; possibly TRBD2 for D (5 bases). The CDR3 is 12 amino acids. The V gene's germline CDR1 is SQVTM and CDR2 ANQGSEA. The V end was cut by 6 bases, the J end by 1 base, with 9 bases between. The CDR3 region has the DNA TGCAGCGTAGGAGGACTCCAAGAGACCCAGTACTTC. It codes for CSVGGLQETQYF.

This clonotype has just a few counts. The gene calls are TRBV19 and TRBJ2-7, with D hard to call. The CDR3 extends over 13 amino acids. The germline V gene encodes CDR1 LNHDA and CDR2 SQIVND (reference sequence). V was trimmed by 1 base and J by 1 base, leaving 5 bases between them. The CDR3 nucleotides are TGTGCCAGTAGTATAGGGAATTCCTACGAGCAGTACTTC. Amino acids: CASSIGNSYEQYF.

This clonotype was observed a handful of times. This chain joins TRBV10-3 and TRBJ2-6; D is perhaps TRBD1 (5 bases). The CDR3 is made up of 16 amino acids. CDR1 and CDR2 (germline): ENHRY, SYGVKD. Between the trimmed V and J ends, which lost 4 bases and 3 bases, there was a span of 13 bases. CDR3: CAISAVRVDGANVLTF. The CDR3 region has the DNA TGTGCCATCAGTGCAGTCAGGGTGGATGGGGCCAACGTCCTGACTTTC.

This rearrangement joins TRBV3-1 to TRBJ2-1, with a weak D call TRBD2 (5 bases). This CDR3 spans 15 amino acids. The germline V gene encodes CDR1 LGHDT and CDR2 YNNKEL (reference sequence). With 3 bases removed from V and 6 bases from J, the gap between germline ends came to 15 bases. The CDR3 is CASSHRVASLNEQFF. CDR3 DNA: TGTGCCAGCAGCCACCGAGTAGCGAGCCTCAATGAGCAGTTCTTC.

This clonotype was seen a handful of times. V gene TRBV6-2 or TRBV6-3 combines with J gene TRBJ2-5; 8 bases map to TRBD1. This CDR3 has 15 amino acids. V was clipped by 0 bases and J by 12 bases; unmatched bases: 12. CDR1 and CDR2 from the germline V gene are MNHEY and SVGEGT. CDR3 loop: CASSYSSGQGAKEYF. As DNA, the CDR3 is TGTGCCAGCAGTTACTCGAGCGGGCAGGGGGCGAAGGAGTACTTC.

This clonotype has more than one count but fewer than ten. This chain connects TRBV20-1 to TRBJ2-2; weak D call: TRBD1 (5 bases). This CDR3 comprises 13 residues. In germline, CDR1 is DFQATT, CDR2 SNEGSKA (reference sequence). Trimming cost V 1 base and J 4 bases, with 7 bases left between them. CDR3 in DNA: TGCAGTGCTAGAGGGACAATCACCGGGGAGCTGTTTTTT. The encoded protein is CSARGTITGELFF.

The genes are TRBV11-2 and TRBJ2-7; a possible D gene is TRBD2 (5 bases). The CDR3 has 13 residues. Trimming left V 5 bases short and J 7 bases short, with 15 bases between. CDR1 and CDR2 (germline): SGHAT, FQNNGV. CDR3 sequence reads: CASSEPSLGEQYF. CDR3 coding DNA: TGTGCCAGCAGCGAACCTAGCCTCGGGGAGCAGTACTTC.